This T cell receptor (beta chain) was sequenced during a study of identical twins. The table lists this clonotype with a count of one. This CDR3 spans 15 amino acids. The germline V gene has CDR1 SEHNR and CDR2 FQNEAQ (reference sequence). V lost 2 bases, J lost 6 bases, and 14 bases lay in between. A universal primer binding site was introduced by template switching. The final cDNA contained unique molecular identifiers. In TCRdb, the 5' RACE reads were re-called with MiXCR into one record per CDR3 protein. This table has 700,000 or so distinct CDR3 sequences, 21% appearing once. The same sample was also studied in work on T cells expressing NK-cell markers. That source notes: TCR beta repertoires came from sorted CD3+CD56+NKG2C+, CD3+CD56+NKG2C- and CD3+CD56-NKG2C+ T cells. Also leading the CD3+CD56-NKG2C+ fraction in a few donors were these clonotypes.

The sample taken for sequencing was PBMCs. This sequence originates from a woman between 18 and 29 years old in good health. This chain links TRBV7-9 with TRBJ2-1, with D tentatively TRBD2 (6 bases). CDR3 coding DNA: TGTGCCAGCAGCTTAATGCGGGGCGGGACCAATGAGCAGTTCTTC. Translation: CASSLMRGGTNEQFF.